The clone carrying this TCR beta chain was counted many times. Its antigen is currently unknown. The sample is drawn from a study of T cells in Graves' hyperthyroidism and ophthalmopathy. The junction had 2 bases not matched to a gene; V was cut back by 8 bases and J by 6 bases. CDR1 and CDR2 from the germline V gene are ENHRY and SYGVKD. CDR3 size: 13 residues. Amplification of TCR beta CDR3 regions was performed using RNA transcripts as template. Primed by the HTBI set, a first-round RT-PCR was run on the TCR CDR3. One entry per CDR3 protein, called by TCRdb with MiXCR from the multiplex PCR reads. Among 500,000 to 600,000 distinct CDR3 sequences listed, roughly 50% were seen once. Whole-study findings and limits: Stable hyperthyroidism and ophthalmopathy were separated using 13 V-J signatures.

This receptor was identified in an adult woman with Graves' disease, either hyperthyroidism or ophthalmopathy (not recorded which). V and J are TRBV10-3 and TRBJ2-1; 12 bases are a match to TRBD2. Sequenced: peripheral blood or thyroid tissue (not recorded which). CDR3 nucleotide sequence: TGTGCCATCTCGGGACTAGCGGGCAATGAGCAGTTCTTC. It specifies CAISGLAGNEQFF.